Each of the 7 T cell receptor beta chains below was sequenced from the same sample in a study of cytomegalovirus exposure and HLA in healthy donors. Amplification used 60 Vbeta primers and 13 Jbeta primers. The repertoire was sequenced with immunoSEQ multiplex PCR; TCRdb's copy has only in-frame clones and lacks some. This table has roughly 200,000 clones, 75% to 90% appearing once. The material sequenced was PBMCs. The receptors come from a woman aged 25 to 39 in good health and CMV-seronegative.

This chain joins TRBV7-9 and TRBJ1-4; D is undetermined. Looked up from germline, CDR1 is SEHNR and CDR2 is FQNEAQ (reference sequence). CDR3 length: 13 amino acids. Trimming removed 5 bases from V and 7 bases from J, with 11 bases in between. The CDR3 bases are TGTGCCAGCAGCGTCGGAGAGGGTGAAAAACTGTTTTTT. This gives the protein CASSVGEGEKLFF.

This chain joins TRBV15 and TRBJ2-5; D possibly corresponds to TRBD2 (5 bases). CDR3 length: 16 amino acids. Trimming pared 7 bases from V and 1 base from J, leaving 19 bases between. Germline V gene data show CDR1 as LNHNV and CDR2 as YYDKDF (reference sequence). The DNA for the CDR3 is TGTGCCACCACCCAGAACCCGGGCGGGCCCCAAGAGACCCAGTACTTC. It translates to CATTQNPGGPQETQYF.

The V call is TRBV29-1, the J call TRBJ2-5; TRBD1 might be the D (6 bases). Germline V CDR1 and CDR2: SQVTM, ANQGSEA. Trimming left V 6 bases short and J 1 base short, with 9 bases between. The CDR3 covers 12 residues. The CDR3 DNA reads TGCAGCGTCGTACAGGGCCAAGAGACCCAGTACTTC. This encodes CSVVQGQETQYF.

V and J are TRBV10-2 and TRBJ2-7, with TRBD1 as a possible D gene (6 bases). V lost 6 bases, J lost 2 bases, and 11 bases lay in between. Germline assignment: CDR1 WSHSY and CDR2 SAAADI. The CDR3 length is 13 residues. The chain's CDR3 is CASSAGVAYEQYF. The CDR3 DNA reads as TGCGCCAGCAGCGCAGGGGTAGCCTACGAGCAGTACTTC.

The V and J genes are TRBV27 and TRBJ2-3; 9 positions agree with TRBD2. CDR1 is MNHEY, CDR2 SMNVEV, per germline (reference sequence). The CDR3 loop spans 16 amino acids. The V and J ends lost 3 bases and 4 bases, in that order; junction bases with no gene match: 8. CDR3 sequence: CASSFTRTSVSDTQYF. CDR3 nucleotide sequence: TGTGCCAGCAGTTTTACGCGGACTAGCGTATCAGATACGCAGTATTTT.

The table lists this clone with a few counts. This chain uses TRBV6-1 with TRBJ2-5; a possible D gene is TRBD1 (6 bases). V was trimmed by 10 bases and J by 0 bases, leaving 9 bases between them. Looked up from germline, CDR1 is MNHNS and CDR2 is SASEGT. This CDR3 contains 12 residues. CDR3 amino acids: CATRDNQETQYF. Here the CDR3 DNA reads TGTGCCACCCGGGACAACCAAGAGACCCAGTACTTC.

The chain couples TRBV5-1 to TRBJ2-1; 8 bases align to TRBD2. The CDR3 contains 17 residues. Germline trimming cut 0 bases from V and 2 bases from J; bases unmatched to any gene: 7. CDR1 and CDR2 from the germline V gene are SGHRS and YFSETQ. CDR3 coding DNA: TGCGCCAGCAGCTTGGCGTGGGGACTAGGCCCCTACAATGAGCAGTTCTTC. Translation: CASSLAWGLGPYNEQFF. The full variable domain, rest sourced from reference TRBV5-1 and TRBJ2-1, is KAGVTQTPRYLIKTRGQQVTLSCSPISGHRSVSWYQQTPGQGLQFLFEYFSETQRNKGNFPGRFSGRQFSNSRSEMNVSTLELGDSALYLCASSLAWGLGPYNEQFFGPGTRLTVL.